The sample holds many counts of the clone carrying this T cell receptor (beta chain). What it binds is not known. Through a sample-barcoded 5' primer and a J-beta primer mix, a second PCR was run for roughly 6 to 12 cycles. One entry per CDR3 protein results from TCRdb running MiXCR on the 5' RACE reads. Here the sample spans fewer than 950,000 distinct CDR3 sequences, under 40% being singletons. With 1 base removed from V and 0 bases from J, the gap between germline ends came to 7 bases. The CDR3 extends over 15 amino acids. These data originate in a study of blood T cells in healthy people across ages. Whole-study findings and limits: For the donors, CMV status was unknown and possibly confounded expanded clonotype changes.

Material for sequencing was blood. V usage is TRBV12-3 or TRBV12-4 and J usage is TRBJ2-4; D is unclear. This TCR derives from a man younger than 30 in good health. The DNA for the CDR3 is TGTGCCAGCAGTTTAGGGGGAAGAGCCAAAAACATTCAGTACTTC. This translates into CASSLGGRAKNIQYF.